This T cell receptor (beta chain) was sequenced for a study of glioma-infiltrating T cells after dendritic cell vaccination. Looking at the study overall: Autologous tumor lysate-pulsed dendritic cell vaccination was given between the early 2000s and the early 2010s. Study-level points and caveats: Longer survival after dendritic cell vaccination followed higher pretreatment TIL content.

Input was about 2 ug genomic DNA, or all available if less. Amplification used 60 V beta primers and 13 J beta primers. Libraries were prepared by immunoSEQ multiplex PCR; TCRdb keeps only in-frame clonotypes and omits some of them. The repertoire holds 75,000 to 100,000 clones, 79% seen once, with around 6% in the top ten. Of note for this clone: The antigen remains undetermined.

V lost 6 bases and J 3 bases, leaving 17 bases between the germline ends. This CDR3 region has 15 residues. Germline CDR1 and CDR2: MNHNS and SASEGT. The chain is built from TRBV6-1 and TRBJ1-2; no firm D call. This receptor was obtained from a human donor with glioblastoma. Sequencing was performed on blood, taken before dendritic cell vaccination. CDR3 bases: TGTGCCAGCAGCCCCGTTAGCGGGCGCGACTATGGCTACACCTTC. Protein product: CASSPVSGRDYGYTF.